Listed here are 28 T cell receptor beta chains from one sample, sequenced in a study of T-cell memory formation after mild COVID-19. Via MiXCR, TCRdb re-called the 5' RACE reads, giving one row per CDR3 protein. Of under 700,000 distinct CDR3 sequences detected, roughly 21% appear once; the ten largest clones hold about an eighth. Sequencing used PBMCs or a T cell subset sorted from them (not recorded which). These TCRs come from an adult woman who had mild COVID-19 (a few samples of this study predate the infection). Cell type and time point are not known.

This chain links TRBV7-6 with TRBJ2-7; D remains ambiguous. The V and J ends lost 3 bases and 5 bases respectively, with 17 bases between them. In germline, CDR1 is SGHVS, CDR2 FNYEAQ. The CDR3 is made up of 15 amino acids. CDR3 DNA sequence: TGTGCCAGCAGCTTCACCCGGGTCCCAAGGGACGAGCAGTACTTC. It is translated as CASSFTRVPRDEQYF.

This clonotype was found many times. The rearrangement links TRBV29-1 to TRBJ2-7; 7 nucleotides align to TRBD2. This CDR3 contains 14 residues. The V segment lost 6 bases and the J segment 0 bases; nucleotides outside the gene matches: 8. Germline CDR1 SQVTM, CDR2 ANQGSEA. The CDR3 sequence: CSVGGDWSSYEQYF. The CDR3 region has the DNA TGCAGCGTGGGAGGGGACTGGAGCTCCTACGAGCAGTACTTC.

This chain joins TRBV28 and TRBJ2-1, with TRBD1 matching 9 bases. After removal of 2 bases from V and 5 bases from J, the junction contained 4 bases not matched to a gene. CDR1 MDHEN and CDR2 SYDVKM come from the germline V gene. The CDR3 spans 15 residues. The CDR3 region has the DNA TGTGCCAGCAGTTTAGGGACAGGGATCAACAATGAGCAGTTCTTC. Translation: CASSLGTGINNEQFF.

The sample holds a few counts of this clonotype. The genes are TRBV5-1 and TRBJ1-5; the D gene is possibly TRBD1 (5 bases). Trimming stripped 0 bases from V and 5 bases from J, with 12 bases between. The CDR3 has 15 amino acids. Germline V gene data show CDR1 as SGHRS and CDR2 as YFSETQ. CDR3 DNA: TGCGCCAGCAGCTTGGAGGCAGGGTTGTATCAGCCCCAGCATTTT. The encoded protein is CASSLEAGLYQPQHF.

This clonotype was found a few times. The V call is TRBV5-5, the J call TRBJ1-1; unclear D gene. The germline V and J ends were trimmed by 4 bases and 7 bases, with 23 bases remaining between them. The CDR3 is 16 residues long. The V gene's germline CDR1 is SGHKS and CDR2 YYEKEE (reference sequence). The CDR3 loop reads CASSLRYGARQNEAFF. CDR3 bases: TGTGCCAGCAGCCTGAGGTACGGCGCCCGGCAGAATGAAGCTTTCTTT.

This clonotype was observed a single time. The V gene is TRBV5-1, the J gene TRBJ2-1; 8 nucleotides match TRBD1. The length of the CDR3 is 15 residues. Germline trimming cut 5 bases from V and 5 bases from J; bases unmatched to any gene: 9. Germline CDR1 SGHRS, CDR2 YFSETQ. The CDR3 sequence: CASRPQGGQNNEQFF. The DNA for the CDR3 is TGCGCCAGCAGACCACAGGGGGGCCAAAACAATGAGCAGTTCTTC.

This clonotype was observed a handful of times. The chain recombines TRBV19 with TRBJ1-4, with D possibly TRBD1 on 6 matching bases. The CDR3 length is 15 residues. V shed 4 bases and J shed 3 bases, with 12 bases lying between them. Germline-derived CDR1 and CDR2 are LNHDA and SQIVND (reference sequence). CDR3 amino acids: CASSTRQVSNEKLFF. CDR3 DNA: TGTGCCAGTAGTACTAGACAGGTTTCTAATGAAAAACTGTTTTTT.

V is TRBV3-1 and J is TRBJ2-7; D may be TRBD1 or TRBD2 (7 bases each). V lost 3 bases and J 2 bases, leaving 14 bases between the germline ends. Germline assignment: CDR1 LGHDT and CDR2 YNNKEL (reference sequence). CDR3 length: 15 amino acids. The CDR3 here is CASSQREGQTYEQYF. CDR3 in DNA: TGTGCCAGCAGCCAGAGGGAGGGACAGACCTACGAGCAGTACTTC.

CDR3 in DNA: TGTGCCACCTGCCTCGCCCGCACGCCGTTGGACATGAGGAAGTTCTTC. The encoded protein is CATCLARTPLDMRKFF. The rearrangement uses TRBV2 and TRBJ2-1, with D tentatively TRBD1 (5 bases). The CDR3 consists of 16 residues. CDR1 and CDR2 from the germline V gene are SNHLY and FYNNEI. Trimming took 10 bases from V and 14 from J, leaving 33 bases between them.

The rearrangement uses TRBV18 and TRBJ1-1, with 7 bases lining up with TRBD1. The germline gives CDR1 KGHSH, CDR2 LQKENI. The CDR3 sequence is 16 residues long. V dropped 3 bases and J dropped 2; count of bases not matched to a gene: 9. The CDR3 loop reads CASSPFTGVANTEAFF. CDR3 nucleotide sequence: TGTGCCAGCTCACCGTTCACAGGGGTGGCTAACACTGAAGCTTTCTTT.

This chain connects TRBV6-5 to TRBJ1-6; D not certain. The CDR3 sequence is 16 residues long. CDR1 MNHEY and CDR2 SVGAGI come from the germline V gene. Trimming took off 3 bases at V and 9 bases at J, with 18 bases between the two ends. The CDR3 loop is CASSYLDVVGPSPLHF. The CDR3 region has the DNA TGTGCCAGCAGTTATCTCGACGTCGTAGGGCCTTCACCCCTCCACTTT.

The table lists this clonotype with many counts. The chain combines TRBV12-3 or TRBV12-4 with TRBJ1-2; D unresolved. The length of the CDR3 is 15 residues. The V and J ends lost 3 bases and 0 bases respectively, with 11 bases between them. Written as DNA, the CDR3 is TGTGCCAGCAGTTTTCTGCCCTACCCTAACTATGGCTACACCTTC. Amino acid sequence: CASSFLPYPNYGYTF.

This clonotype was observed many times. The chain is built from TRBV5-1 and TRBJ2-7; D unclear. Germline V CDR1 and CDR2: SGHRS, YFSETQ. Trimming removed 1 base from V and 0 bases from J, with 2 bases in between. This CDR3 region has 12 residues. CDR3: CASSLPSYEQYF. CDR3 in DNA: TGCGCCAGCAGCTTGCCCTCCTACGAGCAGTACTTC.

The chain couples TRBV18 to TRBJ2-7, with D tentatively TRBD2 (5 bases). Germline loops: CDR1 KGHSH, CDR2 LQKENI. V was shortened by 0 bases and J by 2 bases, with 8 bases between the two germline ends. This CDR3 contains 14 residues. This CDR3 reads CASSPPGEPYEQYF. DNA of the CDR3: TGTGCCAGCTCACCACCCGGGGAGCCCTACGAGCAGTACTTC.

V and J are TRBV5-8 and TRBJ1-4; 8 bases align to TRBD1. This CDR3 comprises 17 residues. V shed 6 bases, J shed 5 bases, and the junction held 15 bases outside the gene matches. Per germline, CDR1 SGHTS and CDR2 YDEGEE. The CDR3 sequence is CASTFTRGQGGNEKLFF. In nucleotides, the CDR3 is TGTGCCAGCACCTTTACCCGTGGACAGGGTGGGAATGAAAAACTGTTTTTT.

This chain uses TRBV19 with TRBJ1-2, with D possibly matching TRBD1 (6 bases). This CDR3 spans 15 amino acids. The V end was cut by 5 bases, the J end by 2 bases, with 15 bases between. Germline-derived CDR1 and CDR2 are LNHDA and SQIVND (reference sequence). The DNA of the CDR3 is TGTGCCAGTAGTGCCCAGGGGACGGTGAACTATGGCTACACCTTC. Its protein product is CASSAQGTVNYGYTF.

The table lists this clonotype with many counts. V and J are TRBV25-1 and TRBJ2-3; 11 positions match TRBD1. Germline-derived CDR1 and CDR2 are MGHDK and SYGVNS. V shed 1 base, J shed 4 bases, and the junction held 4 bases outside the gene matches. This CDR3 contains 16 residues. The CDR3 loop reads CASSESGTGGSDTQYF. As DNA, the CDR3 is TGTGCCAGCAGTGAATCGGGGACAGGGGGGTCAGATACGCAGTATTTT.

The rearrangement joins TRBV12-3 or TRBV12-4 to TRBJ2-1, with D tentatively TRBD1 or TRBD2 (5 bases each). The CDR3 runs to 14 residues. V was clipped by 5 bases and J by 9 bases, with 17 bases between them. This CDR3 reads CASSPWDEGIEQFF. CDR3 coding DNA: TGTGCCAGCAGTCCCTGGGACGAAGGAATTGAGCAGTTCTTC.

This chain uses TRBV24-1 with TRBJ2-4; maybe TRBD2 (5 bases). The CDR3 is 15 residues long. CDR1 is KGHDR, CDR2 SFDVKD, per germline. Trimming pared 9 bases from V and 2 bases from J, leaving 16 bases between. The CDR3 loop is CATGMRERSKNIQYF. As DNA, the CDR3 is TGTGCCACCGGAATGAGGGAACGTTCCAAAAACATTCAGTACTTC.

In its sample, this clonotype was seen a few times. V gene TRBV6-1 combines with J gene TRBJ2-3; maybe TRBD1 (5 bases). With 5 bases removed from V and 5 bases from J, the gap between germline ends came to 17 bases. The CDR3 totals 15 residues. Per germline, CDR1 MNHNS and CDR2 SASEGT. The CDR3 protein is CASSHLGPRGDTQYF. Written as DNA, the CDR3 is TGTGCCAGCAGTCACCTGGGGCCTAGGGGAGATACGCAGTATTTT.

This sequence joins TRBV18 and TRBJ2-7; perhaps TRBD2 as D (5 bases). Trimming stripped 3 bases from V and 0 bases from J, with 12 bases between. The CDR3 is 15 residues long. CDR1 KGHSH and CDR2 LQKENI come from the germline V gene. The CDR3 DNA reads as TGTGCCAGCTCACCCCCCGCGGGTAGCTCCTACGAGCAGTACTTC. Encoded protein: CASSPPAGSSYEQYF. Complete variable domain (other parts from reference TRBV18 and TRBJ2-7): NAGVMQNPRHLVRRRGQEARLRCSPMKGHSHVYWYRQLPEEGLKFMVYLQKENIIDESGMPKERFSAEFPKEGPSILRIQQVVRGDSAAYFCASSPPAGSSYEQYFGPGTRLTVT.

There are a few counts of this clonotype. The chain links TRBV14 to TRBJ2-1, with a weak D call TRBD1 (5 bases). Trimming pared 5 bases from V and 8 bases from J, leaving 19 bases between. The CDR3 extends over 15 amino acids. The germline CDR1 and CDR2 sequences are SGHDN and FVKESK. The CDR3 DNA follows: TGTGCCAGCAGCTCTCGTCCGTTAGGGGTCGATGAGCAGTTCTTC. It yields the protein CASSSRPLGVDEQFF.

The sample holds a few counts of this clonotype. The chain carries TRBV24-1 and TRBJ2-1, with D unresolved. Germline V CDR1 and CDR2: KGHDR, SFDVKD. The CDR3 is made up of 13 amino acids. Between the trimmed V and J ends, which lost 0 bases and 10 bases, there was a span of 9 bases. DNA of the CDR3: TGTGCCACCAGTGATTTGAGGGCAGGAGAGCAGTTCTTC. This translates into CATSDLRAGEQFF.

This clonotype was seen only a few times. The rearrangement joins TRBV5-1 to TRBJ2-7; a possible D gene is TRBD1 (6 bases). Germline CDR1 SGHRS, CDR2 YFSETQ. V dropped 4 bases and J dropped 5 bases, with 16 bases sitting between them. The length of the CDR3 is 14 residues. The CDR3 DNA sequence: TGCGCCAGCAGCGTCGGGGCAGGGGACAACGAGCAGTACTTC. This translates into CASSVGAGDNEQYF.

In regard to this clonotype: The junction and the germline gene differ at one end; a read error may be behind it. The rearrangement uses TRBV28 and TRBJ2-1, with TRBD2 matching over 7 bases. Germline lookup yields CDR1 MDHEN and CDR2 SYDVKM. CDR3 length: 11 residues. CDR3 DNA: TGTGCCAGCAGCCCCGGGACTACCCTGTCCTTC. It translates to CASSPGTTLSF.

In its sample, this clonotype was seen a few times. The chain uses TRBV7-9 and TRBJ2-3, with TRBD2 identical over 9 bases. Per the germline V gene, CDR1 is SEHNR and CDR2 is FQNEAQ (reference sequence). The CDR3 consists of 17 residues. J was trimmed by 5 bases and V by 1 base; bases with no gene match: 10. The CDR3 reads CASSLEGGRAGGDTQYF. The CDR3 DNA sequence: TGTGCCAGCAGCTTAGAAGGCGGGAGGGCCGGTGGAGATACGCAGTATTTT.

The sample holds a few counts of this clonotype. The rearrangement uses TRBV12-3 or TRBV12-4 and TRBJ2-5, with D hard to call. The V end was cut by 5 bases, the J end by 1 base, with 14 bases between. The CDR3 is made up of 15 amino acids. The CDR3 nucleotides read TGTGCCAGCAGTACGCGAAAAAAAACCCAAGAGACCCAGTACTTC. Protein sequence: CASSTRKKTQETQYF.

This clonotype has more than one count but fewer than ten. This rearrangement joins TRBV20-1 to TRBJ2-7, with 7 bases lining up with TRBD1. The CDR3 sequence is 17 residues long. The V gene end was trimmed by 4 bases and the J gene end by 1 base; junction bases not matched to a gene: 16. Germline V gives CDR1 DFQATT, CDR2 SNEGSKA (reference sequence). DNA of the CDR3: TGCAGTGCTACCCCTACAGGGGAAAGCTTTAGGTCCTACGAGCAGTACTTC. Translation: CSATPTGESFRSYEQYF.